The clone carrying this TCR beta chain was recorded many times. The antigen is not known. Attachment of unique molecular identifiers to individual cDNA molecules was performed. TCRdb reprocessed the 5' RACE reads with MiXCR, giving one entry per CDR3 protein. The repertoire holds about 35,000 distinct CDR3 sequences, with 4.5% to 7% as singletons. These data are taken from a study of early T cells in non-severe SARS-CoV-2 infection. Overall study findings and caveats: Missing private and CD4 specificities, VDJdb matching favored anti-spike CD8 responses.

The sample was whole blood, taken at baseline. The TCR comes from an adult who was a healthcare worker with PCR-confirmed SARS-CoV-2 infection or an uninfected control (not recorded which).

DNA for the CDR3: TGTGCCACCAGTGATTTGTCCGGGGCCGAGCAGTACTTC. It yields the protein CATSDLSGAEQYF. The chain carries TRBV24-1 and TRBJ2-7; D possibly matches TRBD1 or TRBD2 (5 bases each). The V end was cut by 0 bases, the J end by 6 bases, with 8 bases between. The CDR3 is 13 amino acids. The germline gives CDR1 KGHDR, CDR2 SFDVKD.